This TCR beta chain is drawn from a study of T cells after yellow fever vaccination. In the study overall: Those fractions that held only low numbers of cells were prepared using the SMART-Seq v4 Ultra Low Input RNA kit. Whole-study findings and limits: Sorted memory subsets on day 0 lacked detectable levels of almost all vaccine-responding clonotypes.

This clonotype was seen at least ten times. The TCR cDNA carried a universal primer site and UMIs from 5'RACE template switching. TCRdb re-called the 5' RACE reads through MiXCR, storing one row per CDR3 protein. The sample yields 45,000 to 60,000 distinct CDR3 sequences, approximately 5.7% seen once. Germline V gene sequence: CDR1 SEHNR, CDR2 FQNEAQ (reference sequence). V lost 1 base to trimming and J lost 1 base, with 12 bases between them. CDR3 length: 16 amino acids. Sequenced material: PBMCs, either bulk or a sorted T-cell subset (CD4+, CD8+, memory, or dextramer-sorted; not recorded which), taken on the day of the yellow fever booster vaccination. This sequence originates from a young man who received the YFV17D yellow fever vaccine. This sequence joins TRBV7-9 and TRBJ2-3, with D perhaps matching TRBD1 (5 bases). The CDR3 region is CASSLVGPRGTDTQYF. Written as DNA, the CDR3 is TGTGCCAGCAGCTTAGTGGGCCCCAGGGGCACAGATACGCAGTATTTT.